These 27 T cell receptor beta chains originate from one sample sequenced in a study of cytomegalovirus exposure and HLA in healthy donors. In the PCR, 60 Vbeta and 13 Jbeta primers were used. Produced via immunoSEQ multiplex PCR; TCRdb's table is partial and in-frame only. In the table there are 150,000 to 160,000 clones, 65% to 85% of which are singletons. Material for sequencing was PBMCs. These receptors all come from a woman aged 40 to 50 in good health and CMV-seropositive.

The V and J genes are TRBV30 and TRBJ2-1; possible D gene TRBD2, 6 bases. V lost 5 bases and J 3 bases, leaving 8 bases between the germline ends. The CDR3 sequence is 12 residues long. CDR1 is GTSNPN and CDR2 is SVGIG in the germline V gene (reference sequence). As DNA, the CDR3 is TGTGCCTGGGGGACTTACTACAATGAGCAGTTCTTC. Translated: CAWGTYYNEQFF.

This sequence joins TRBV29-1 and TRBJ2-5; TRBD2 matches at 7 bases. Germline CDR1 reads SQVTM; CDR2 reads ANQGSEA. This CDR3 is built from 11 residues. The V gene end was trimmed by 6 bases and the J gene end by 4 bases; junction bases not matched to a gene: 2. The CDR3 DNA reads as TGCAGCGTCTTAGCGGGAGAGACCCAGTACTTC. It translates to CSVLAGETQYF.

J is TRBJ2-1 and V is TRBV27; D is unresolved. Germline values: CDR1 MNHEY, CDR2 SMNVEV (reference sequence). The ends were cut back, 4 bases at V and 4 bases at J, with 11 bases in the middle. The CDR3 covers 14 residues. This CDR3 is CASSSPTTYNEQFF. The CDR3 coding sequence is TGTGCCAGCAGTTCACCTACGACATACAATGAGCAGTTCTTC.

This clone showed up just once. This sequence joins TRBV7-2 and TRBJ2-7; TRBD2 aligns across 7 bases. J gave up 1 base and V 4 bases, and 1 base lay outside the gene matches. CDR3 length equals 13 residues. Germline V gives CDR1 SGHTA, CDR2 FQGNSA. This chain's CDR3 is CASSYGGSYEQYF. The CDR3 DNA follows: TGTGCCAGCAGCTACGGGGGGTCCTACGAGCAGTACTTC.

The chain joins TRBV11-2 to TRBJ1-1; D is uncertain. Germline V CDR1 and CDR2: SGHAT, FQNNGV. The CDR3 runs 12 residues. V gave up 5 bases and J gave up 4 bases, with 8 bases separating them. Here the CDR3 reads CASSPGLTEAFF. The CDR3, as DNA: TGTGCCAGCAGCCCTGGGCTCACTGAAGCTTTCTTT.

This chain uses TRBV19 with TRBJ2-3, with 15 bases identical to TRBD2. The CDR3 is 18 residues long. The germline V gene encodes CDR1 LNHDA and CDR2 SQIVND (reference sequence). V lost 2 bases, J lost 4 bases, and 7 bases stayed unmatched. CDR3 in amino acids: CASSINGLAGGVADTQYF. CDR3 DNA: TGTGCCAGTAGTATAAACGGACTAGCGGGAGGGGTCGCAGATACGCAGTATTTT. Full variable domain (outside the CDR3, taken from reference TRBV19 and TRBJ2-3): DGGITQSPKYLFRKEGQNVTLSCEQNLNHDAMYWYRQDPGQGLRLIYYSQIVNDFQKGDIAEGYSVSREKKESFPLTVTSAQKNPTAFYLCASSINGLAGGVADTQYFGPGTRLTVL.

As DNA, the CDR3 is TGTGCCAGTTCTTTACAGGGCCATGCTAATGAAAAACTGTTTTTT. It yields the protein CASSLQGHANEKLFF. This chain uses TRBV18 with TRBJ1-4, with D maybe TRBD1 (6 bases). V lost 9 bases and J lost 3, with 17 bases in between. The CDR3 loop spans 15 amino acids. Germline CDR1 is KGHSH and CDR2 is LQKENI.

The V and J genes are TRBV5-1 and TRBJ1-5, with D possibly being TRBD1 (6 bases). CDR1 and CDR2 (germline): SGHRS, YFSETQ. This CDR3 region has 16 residues. V was shortened by 4 bases and J by 3 bases, with 17 bases between the two germline ends. The CDR3: CASSPEGGVPNQPQHF. Written as DNA, the CDR3 is TGCGCCAGCAGCCCCGAGGGGGGGGTTCCCAATCAGCCCCAGCATTTT.

This clone was recorded at least ten times. The CDR3 bases are TGTGCCAGCAGCCCCCGACAGAGATACGAGCAGTACTTC. This translates into CASSPRQRYEQYF. The J gene is TRBJ2-7, the V gene TRBV16, with TRBD1 as a possible D gene (5 bases). CDR3 length: 13 residues. Trimming left V 4 bases short and J 4 bases short, with 11 bases between. The germline V gene encodes CDR1 KGHSY and CDR2 FQNENV.

The chain uses TRBV5-1 and TRBJ1-1, with D unclear. The V end was cut by 0 bases, the J end by 5 bases, with 8 bases between. In germline, CDR1 is SGHRS, CDR2 YFSETQ. There are 13 residues in the CDR3. CDR3 in amino acids: CASSLGGRTEAFF. In DNA, the CDR3 is TGCGCCAGCAGCTTGGGTGGGCGAACTGAAGCTTTCTTT.

V gene TRBV15 combines with J gene TRBJ2-5; no firm D call. Deletions cut 0 bases from V and 5 bases from J, with 7 bases between. There are 13 residues in the CDR3. The germline V gene has CDR1 LNHNV and CDR2 YYDKDF (reference sequence). Here the CDR3 reads CATSRDRYETQYF. The CDR3 DNA sequence: TGTGCCACCAGCAGAGATCGGTACGAGACCCAGTACTTC.

CDR3 in amino acids: CASSPADSEQFF. CDR3 sequence (DNA): TGTGCCAGCTCACCTGCGGACAGTGAGCAGTTCTTC. J is TRBJ2-1 and V is TRBV18, with a possible D match to TRBD1 (6 bases). Germline V gene lookup returns CDR1 KGHSH and CDR2 LQKENI. V lost 3 bases to trimming and J lost 9 bases, with 9 bases between them. The CDR3 runs to 12 residues.

V gene TRBV6-8 combines with J gene TRBJ2-7; 9 bases agree with TRBD1. V trimming: 4 bases; J trimming: 4 bases; junction bases outside the gene matches: 17. This CDR3 has 18 residues. Germline lookup yields CDR1 MNHGY and CDR2 SAAAGT. DNA for the CDR3: TGTGCCAGCAGTTGGGGAGCATACCCGGGACAGGGTAGGTACGAGCAGTACTTC. This sequence encodes CASSWGAYPGQGRYEQYF.

The chain combines TRBV7-2 with TRBJ2-1; TRBD2 matches at 11 bases. V lost 5 bases to trimming and J lost 4 bases; unmatched junction nucleotides: 4. Germline V CDR1 and CDR2: SGHTA, FQGNSA. The CDR3 is 15 residues long. The CDR3 sequence is CASSAGTSGYNEQFF. The CDR3 nucleotides read TGTGCCAGCAGCGCCGGGACTAGCGGATACAATGAGCAGTTCTTC.

The chain joins TRBV5-1 to TRBJ2-3; 8 bases agree with TRBD2. V lost 1 base, J lost 1 base, and 14 bases stayed unmatched. Germline V gene sequence: CDR1 SGHRS, CDR2 YFSETQ. The CDR3 extends over 19 amino acids. In DNA, the CDR3 is TGCGCCAGCAGCTTGTGGGGGGCGGGAGGAACTGGCGGCACAGATACGCAGTATTTT. It encodes CASSLWGAGGTGGTDTQYF. Full variable domain (remainder filled in from reference TRBV5-1 and TRBJ2-3): KAGVTQTPRYLIKTRGQQVTLSCSPISGHRSVSWYQQTPGQGLQFLFEYFSETQRNKGNFPGRFSGRQFSNSRSEMNVSTLELGDSALYLCASSLWGAGGTGGTDTQYFGPGTRLTVL.

This clone was detected only a few times. The V and J genes are TRBV5-6 and TRBJ2-3, with 9 bases lining up with TRBD2. This CDR3 has 15 residues. Germline V gene data show CDR1 as SGHDT and CDR2 as YYEEEE. V lost 4 bases, J lost 1 base, and 4 bases stayed unmatched. CDR3 sequence reads: CASSRRTSGTDTQYF. CDR3 coding DNA: TGTGCCAGCAGCCGTAGGACTAGCGGCACAGATACGCAGTATTTT.

This clone was seen only a few times. The chain carries TRBV15 and TRBJ1-1, with 8 nucleotides matching TRBD1. Germline V CDR1 and CDR2: LNHNV, YYDKDF (reference sequence). With V trimmed by 4 bases and J by 6 bases, 7 bases remained unmatched. This CDR3 comprises 14 residues. The CDR3 DNA follows: TGTGCCACCAGCAAAAAGGACAGGGTCCCTGAAGCTTTCTTT. Translating gives CATSKKDRVPEAFF.

The rearrangement joins TRBV4-1 to TRBJ1-5; D possibly corresponds to TRBD1 (5 bases). The CDR3 consists of 16 residues. Germline CDR1 MGHRA, CDR2 YSYEKL. Deletions cut 2 bases from V and 1 base from J, with 12 bases between. As DNA, the CDR3 is TGCGCCAGCAGCCAAACGGGAGGGGTGAGCAATCAGCCCCAGCATTTT. This encodes CASSQTGGVSNQPQHF.

V usage is TRBV6-4 and J usage is TRBJ2-2; a weak D match, TRBD2 (5 bases). Trimming took off 0 bases at V and 3 bases at J, with 8 bases between the two ends. In germline, CDR1 is MRHNA, CDR2 SNTAGT. The CDR3 sequence is 15 residues long. The CDR3 coding sequence is TGTGCCAGCAGTGACTCGGGTAGCGACACCGGGGAGCTGTTTTTT. Amino acids: CASSDSGSDTGELFF.

The chain is built from TRBV13 and TRBJ2-1; 7 bases map to TRBD2. The CDR3 has 16 residues. Trimming at V came to 0 bases and at J to 3 bases, leaving 5 bases not matched to a gene. In germline, CDR1 is PRHDT, CDR2 FYEKMQ (reference sequence). This CDR3 reads CASSLGTGGVYNEQFF. Written as DNA, the CDR3 is TGTGCCAGCAGCTTAGGGACGGGAGGCGTCTACAATGAGCAGTTCTTC.

The chain has TRBV5-6 and TRBJ1-2, with 8 bases aligning to TRBD1. There are 15 residues in the CDR3. V shed 2 bases and J 4 bases; nucleotides not matched to a gene: 7. Germline assignment: CDR1 SGHDT and CDR2 YYEEEE. CDR3 loop: CASSLSDREVYGYTF. As DNA, the CDR3 is TGTGCCAGCAGCTTATCGGACAGGGAAGTCTATGGCTACACCTTC.

This chain connects TRBV28 to TRBJ1-5; 9 nucleotides align to TRBD1. Per the germline V gene, CDR1 is MDHEN and CDR2 is SYDVKM. The CDR3 totals 17 residues. After removal of 7 bases from V and 6 bases from J, the junction contained 16 bases not matched to a gene. The CDR3 coding sequence is TGTGCCAGCACTTACCATCGTGGGACAGGGCTATTTCAGCCCCAGCATTTT. Translating it yields CASTYHRGTGLFQPQHF. Supplemented by reference TRBV28 and TRBJ1-5, the full variable domain reads DVKVTQSSRYLVKRTGEKVFLECVQDMDHENMFWYRQDPGLGLRLIYFSYDVKMKEKGDIPEGYSVSREKKERFSLILESASTNQTSMYLCASTYHRGTGLFQPQHFGDGTRLSIL.

This rearrangement joins TRBV7-2 to TRBJ1-3; 8 nucleotides align to TRBD1. Trimming cost V 2 bases and J 2 bases; bases outside gene matches: 11. CDR3 size: 18 residues. Germline CDR1 and CDR2: SGHTA and FQGNSA. CDR3 sequence reads: CASSLKLRQGAAGNTIYF. The CDR3 DNA is TGTGCCAGCAGCTTAAAGCTCCGGCAGGGGGCAGCTGGAAACACCATATATTTT.

This rearrangement joins TRBV28 to TRBJ1-1; 7 nucleotides match TRBD1. The CDR3 loop spans 14 amino acids. The germline V gene has CDR1 MDHEN and CDR2 SYDVKM. J was trimmed by 5 bases and V by 6 bases; bases with no gene match: 9. CDR3 in DNA: TGTGCCAGCAGCCTGAAACAGGGGATGACTGAAGCTTTCTTT. Amino acid sequence: CASSLKQGMTEAFF.

The CDR3 sequence: CASSAHRRPCGYTF. In DNA, the CDR3 is TGTGCCAGCAGCGCCCACAGGCGTCCCTGCGGCTACACCTTC. The chain is built from TRBV21-1 and TRBJ1-2; TRBD1, as called in the table, went unchecked against the DNA. TRBV21-1 is an annotated pseudogene. CDR3 length: 14 amino acids.

The chain joins TRBV4-2 to TRBJ2-3; TRBD2 matches 11 bases. In germline, CDR1 is LGHNA, CDR2 YNFKEQ. V lost 2 bases to trimming and J lost 5 bases; unmatched junction nucleotides: 0. This CDR3 comprises 14 residues. The CDR3 sequence: CASSQTSGRDTQYF. The CDR3 DNA reads TGTGCCAGCAGCCAAACTAGCGGGAGAGATACGCAGTATTTT.

This clone has a handful of counts. Other nucleotide sequences from this sample produce the same CDR3. The V and J genes are TRBV18 and TRBJ1-1; 10 bases map to TRBD1. CDR1 and CDR2 (germline): KGHSH, LQKENI. The CDR3 is 15 amino acids. With 2 bases clipped from V and 6 bases from J, the junction kept 6 bases outside the gene matches. Written as DNA, the CDR3 is TGTGCCAGCTCACCAGGACAGGGGGGATTATCTGAAGCTTTCTTT. Translating it yields CASSPGQGGLSEAFF.